The 25 T cell receptor beta chains in this list originate from one sample, sequenced in a study of vaccination effects on CD4 cells after COVID-19. With approximately 9 days of culture completed, CD4+ T cells were isolated. Clones were read by immunoSEQ multiplex PCR, and TCRdb kept only the in-frame ones, dropping some. Of 50,000 to 75,000 clones listed, approximately 80% are singletons. These TCRs are of unknown antigen specificity. This specimen consisted of CD4+ T cells from PBMCs cultured without peptide, obtained before COVID-19 vaccination. These receptors were taken from a human donor who received a COVID-19 vaccine.

The CDR3, as DNA: TGTGCCAGCAGCTTAGAGATGACAGGGGGTCAGCCCCAGCATTTT. This sequence encodes CASSLEMTGGQPQHF. This sequence joins TRBV11-2 and TRBJ1-5; 9 bases are a match to TRBD1. The germline V gene has CDR1 SGHAT and CDR2 FQNNGV. The CDR3 loop spans 15 amino acids. J was trimmed by 6 bases and V by 0 bases; bases with no gene match: 3.

J is TRBJ1-1 and V is TRBV18; 7 bases match TRBD1. Germline CDR1 reads KGHSH; CDR2 reads LQKENI. The V gene end was trimmed by 6 bases and the J gene end by 1 base; junction bases not matched to a gene: 11. The CDR3 length is 16 residues. The CDR3 region is CASSFRQGHSNTEAFF. CDR3 DNA sequence: TGTGCCAGCTCCTTTCGACAGGGACACTCGAACACTGAAGCTTTCTTT.

The chain combines TRBV4-1 with TRBJ2-7; D is uncertain. The germline gives CDR1 MGHRA, CDR2 YSYEKL. The V gene lost 0 bases and the J gene lost 3 bases, with 18 bases spanning the gap. CDR3 length equals 17 residues. The CDR3 spells CASSQDLRRARIYEQYV. The DNA of the CDR3 is TGCGCCAGCAGCCAAGACCTTCGTCGGGCTAGGATCTACGAGCAGTACGTC.

The V and J genes are TRBV27 and TRBJ1-1, with unresolved D. The V and J ends lost 3 bases and 1 base respectively, with 9 bases between them. Germline CDR1 reads MNHEY; CDR2 reads SMNVEV (reference sequence). CDR3 length: 14 residues. In DNA form, the CDR3 reads TGTGCCAGCAGTTTTCGGCGGAAGAACACTGAAGCTTTCTTT. Amino acid sequence: CASSFRRKNTEAFF.

The rearrangement links TRBV4-3 to TRBJ1-3, with a possible D match to TRBD1 (6 bases). Trimming removed 0 bases at V and 0 bases at J, with 12 bases between. Germline V gene sequence: CDR1 LGHNA, CDR2 YSLEER. The CDR3 totals 17 residues. CDR3 protein: CASSQEPPGASGNTIYF. Here the CDR3 DNA reads TGCGCCAGCAGCCAAGAGCCCCCAGGGGCCTCTGGAAACACCATATATTTT.

This chain connects TRBV19 to TRBJ2-4; 8 bases align to TRBD1. CDR3 length: 15 residues. The V and J ends lost 4 bases and 6 bases, in that order; junction bases with no gene match: 8. In germline, CDR1 is LNHDA, CDR2 SQIVND (reference sequence). The CDR3 nucleotides read TGTGCCAGTAGTACCTACGGACAGGGACTAAACATTCAGTACTTC. Translation gives CASSTYGQGLNIQYF.

In its sample, this clone was seen a few times. V usage is TRBV19 and J usage is TRBJ1-6; D unclear. In germline, CDR1 is LNHDA, CDR2 SQIVND (reference sequence). Trimming took off 3 bases at V and 6 bases at J, with 12 bases between the two ends. CDR3 size: 15 residues. CDR3 sequence reads: CASSMAGAINSPLHF. The CDR3, as DNA: TGTGCCAGTAGTATGGCCGGCGCCATTAATTCACCCCTCCACTTT.

This clone appeared a few times. CDR3 coding DNA: TGCAGCGCCGGCAGGGGGAACACTGAAGCTTTCTTT. It encodes CSAGRGNTEAFF. V gene TRBV29-1 combines with J gene TRBJ1-1, with D maybe TRBD1 (6 bases). This CDR3 has 12 amino acids. The V gene's germline CDR1 is SQVTM and CDR2 ANQGSEA. V lost 7 bases to trimming and J lost 1 base, with 10 bases between them.

This chain uses TRBV30 with TRBJ1-1; D unclear. The CDR3 covers 12 residues. V lost 7 bases and J 13 bases, leaving 22 bases between the germline ends. From germline, CDR1 is GTSNPN and CDR2 SVGIG (reference sequence). The CDR3 is CASETQSGIGFF. The CDR3 DNA follows: TGTGCCTCCGAGACTCAATCGGGGATTGGTTTCTTT.

The chain combines TRBV18 with TRBJ2-2; D possibly corresponds to TRBD2 (5 bases). The V gene lost 3 bases and the J gene lost 5 bases, with 13 bases spanning the gap. The CDR3 is 15 amino acids. Germline values: CDR1 KGHSH, CDR2 LQKENI. CDR3 in amino acids: CASSPKGGGTGELFF. In nucleotides, the CDR3 is TGTGCCAGCTCACCTAAAGGCGGCGGGACCGGGGAGCTGTTTTTT.

This clone was observed a single time. The rearrangement uses TRBV1 and TRBJ2-3. TRBV1 is a recognized pseudogene. The CDR3 consists of 16 residues. In DNA, the CDR3 is TGCACCAGCAGCCAAGAACCGGGGGACATCACAGATACGCAGTATTTT. Encoded protein: CTSSQEPGDITDTQYF.

V gene TRBV2 combines with J gene TRBJ2-1; TRBD2 matches at 8 bases. V shed 0 bases, J shed 5 bases, and the junction held 6 bases outside the gene matches. CDR1 SNHLY and CDR2 FYNNEI come from the germline V gene. The CDR3 spans 16 residues. In DNA form, the CDR3 reads TGTGCCAGCAGTGAAGCGACGGGACTAGTTAACAATGAGCAGTTCTTC. Its translation: CASSEATGLVNNEQFF.

The gene calls are TRBV11-3 and TRBJ2-3; TRBD2 agrees at 7 bases. From germline, CDR1 is SGHNT and CDR2 YENEEA. Trimming at V came to 5 bases and at J to 0 bases, leaving 5 bases not matched to a gene. The CDR3 has 15 amino acids. In nucleotides, the CDR3 is TGTGCCAGCAGCCCCTCCGGGGGGAGCACAGATACGCAGTATTTT. Residues: CASSPSGGSTDTQYF.

The V and J genes are TRBV5-1 and TRBJ2-2; weak D call: TRBD1 (6 bases). CDR1 SGHRS and CDR2 YFSETQ come from the germline V gene. CDR3 length: 14 amino acids. V was pared by 8 bases and J by 4 bases, with 15 bases between. CDR3 in DNA: TGCGCCAGTTCCTTACAGGGTTTCACCGGGGAGCTGTTTTTT. This translates into CASSLQGFTGELFF.

The chain uses TRBV30 and TRBJ1-2, with D maybe TRBD1 (5 bases). The germline V gene has CDR1 GTSNPN and CDR2 SVGIG (reference sequence). V lost 4 bases, J lost 2 bases, and 11 bases lay in between. The CDR3 totals 13 residues. CDR3 loop: CAWKAGFNYGYTF. The CDR3 region has the DNA TGTGCCTGGAAGGCAGGGTTCAACTATGGCTACACCTTC.

V gene TRBV7-9 combines with J gene TRBJ1-4; D is uncertain. The CDR3 totals 16 residues. V gave up 2 bases and J gave up 2 bases, with 12 bases separating them. Looked up from germline, CDR1 is SEHNR and CDR2 is FQNEAQ (reference sequence). The CDR3, as DNA: TGTGCCAGCAGCTTACTACAGCGTTCCACTAATGAAAAACTGTTTTTT. It is translated as CASSLLQRSTNEKLFF.

The chain carries TRBV6-4 and TRBJ1-6; D is possibly TRBD1 (5 bases). The CDR3 sequence is 13 residues long. Trimming removed 10 bases at V and 7 bases at J, with 14 bases between. Germline loops: CDR1 MRHNA, CDR2 SNTAGT. The CDR3 protein is CATRAEGNSPLHF. The DNA for the CDR3 is TGTGCCACCCGGGCGGAGGGGAATTCACCCCTCCACTTT.

V and J are TRBV5-3 and TRBJ1-4; possible D gene TRBD1, 5 bases. TRBV5-3 is labeled an ORF, and its function is uncertain. This CDR3 region has 14 residues. V gave up 4 bases and J gave up 8 bases, with 15 bases separating them. This chain's CDR3 is CARSPTTWGEKLFF. CDR3 sequence (DNA): TGTGCCAGAAGCCCGACTACCTGGGGGGAAAAACTGTTTTTT.

The CDR3 is CASSPGGTSGNTIYF. The CDR3 nucleotides read TGTGCCAGCAGCCCAGGCGGTACTTCTGGAAACACCATATATTTT. The chain couples TRBV7-3 to TRBJ1-3; D remains ambiguous. CDR3 length: 15 residues. V shed 5 bases and J shed 1 base, with 12 bases lying between them. CDR1 SGHTA and CDR2 FQGTGA come from the germline V gene.

This clone was counted once. V and J are TRBV28 and TRBJ1-2, with D unresolved. The CDR3 totals 12 residues. Germline CDR1 is MDHEN and CDR2 is SYDVKM. V lost 1 base to trimming and J lost 4 bases, with 4 bases between them. CDR3 sequence (DNA): TGTGCCAGCAGTTTATTAGCCTATGGCTACACCTTC. It yields the protein CASSLLAYGYTF.

The V and J genes are TRBV2 and TRBJ1-1; no definite D call. Trimming stripped 5 bases from V and 1 base from J, with 5 bases between. This CDR3 has 12 amino acids. Germline CDR1 and CDR2: SNHLY and FYNNEI. The CDR3 region is CASSRENTEAFF. In DNA, the CDR3 is TGTGCCAGCAGTAGGGAGAACACTGAAGCTTTCTTT.

This clone was detected once. The chain is built from TRBV6-2 or TRBV6-3 and TRBJ1-5; D gene uncertain. The V end was cut by 2 bases, the J end by 10 bases, with 15 bases between. CDR3 length equals 14 residues. Germline CDR1 is MNHEY and CDR2 is SVGEGT. In DNA form, the CDR3 reads TGTGCCAGCAGTTACACGGCTTTATCATCCCCCCAGCATTTT. Its translation is CASSYTALSSPQHF.

The CDR3 DNA is TGTGCCAGCATTCGCGACAGGGGGAAAGCAAATGGCTACACCTTC. Protein: CASIRDRGKANGYTF. The V call is TRBV6-5, the J call TRBJ1-2; 9 nucleotides align to TRBD1. With 7 bases clipped from V and 6 bases from J, the junction kept 12 bases outside the gene matches. The germline CDR1 and CDR2 sequences are MNHEY and SVGAGI. The CDR3 extends over 15 amino acids.

The CDR3 spells CAISESAGNYGYTF. CDR3 nucleotide sequence: TGTGCCATCAGTGAGTCGGCAGGGAACTATGGCTACACCTTC. This rearrangement joins TRBV10-3 to TRBJ1-2; a weak D match, TRBD1 (5 bases). Germline V gene sequence: CDR1 ENHRY, CDR2 SYGVKD. Trimming left V 0 bases short and J 2 bases short, with 7 bases between. This CDR3 spans 14 amino acids.

V usage is TRBV24-1 and J usage is TRBJ1-5; no definite D call. V was cut by 5 bases and J by 6 bases, with 7 bases left in between. The CDR3 length is 12 residues. CDR1 KGHDR and CDR2 SFDVKD come from the germline V gene. As DNA, the CDR3 is TGTGCCACCAGTGCCGGGCTTCAGCCCCAGCATTTT. The encoded protein is CATSAGLQPQHF.